One and the same sample provided the 11 T cell receptor beta chains below, sequenced in a study of control samples from healthy donors and cancer patients. Clones were read by immunoSEQ multiplex PCR, and TCRdb kept only the in-frame ones, dropping some. Of roughly 79,000 clones listed, 84% are singletons. The source material was blood. These receptors came from a man in his fifties or sixties in good health.

The rearrangement uses TRBV28 and TRBJ1-5; D is undetermined. The length of the CDR3 is 15 residues. V dropped 8 bases and J dropped 3 bases, with 17 bases sitting between them. Germline V gene data show CDR1 as MDHEN and CDR2 as SYDVKM. The chain's CDR3 is CASRLPGALNQPQHF. The CDR3 region has the DNA TGTGCCAGCCGGCTGCCAGGCGCCCTCAATCAGCCCCAGCATTTT.

The genes are TRBV29-1 and TRBJ2-2, with D perhaps matching TRBD1 or TRBD2 (7 bases each). The CDR3 runs 15 residues. Trimming took off 7 bases at V and 7 bases at J, with 22 bases between the two ends. Germline lookup yields CDR1 SQVTM and CDR2 ANQGSEA. CDR3 in amino acids: CSAVKQGGRVGELFF. The CDR3 bases are TGCAGCGCCGTAAAGCAGGGGGGGCGAGTCGGGGAGCTGTTTTTT.

This chain uses TRBV4-2 with TRBJ2-1, with 11 bases matching TRBD2. Trimming took 3 bases from V and 8 from J; bases not matched to a gene: 9. The CDR3 extends over 16 amino acids. The V gene's germline CDR1 is LGHNA and CDR2 YNFKEQ. This chain's CDR3 is CASSQELAGEYHEQFF. CDR3 DNA sequence: TGTGCCAGCAGCCAGGAACTAGCGGGAGAGTACCATGAGCAGTTCTTC.

This chain connects TRBV19 to TRBJ1-6; maybe TRBD1 (5 bases). CDR1 and CDR2 (germline): LNHDA, SQIVND (reference sequence). The CDR3 loop spans 16 amino acids. V was clipped by 7 bases and J by 5 bases, with 18 bases between them. CDR3 loop: CASKFGQGADNSPLHF. The CDR3 region has the DNA TGTGCCAGTAAATTCGGTCAGGGTGCTGATAATTCACCCCTCCACTTT.

The V and J genes are TRBV13 and TRBJ2-1, with 8 bases lining up with TRBD2. The CDR3 length is 15 residues. Germline CDR1 reads PRHDT; CDR2 reads FYEKMQ (reference sequence). V shed 6 bases and J 4 bases; nucleotides not matched to a gene: 8. The CDR3 reads CASSLWREAYNEQFF. DNA for the CDR3: TGTGCCAGCAGTCTGTGGCGGGAGGCTTACAATGAGCAGTTCTTC. The full variable domain, completed using reference TRBV13 and TRBJ2-1, is AAGVIQSPRHLIKEKRETATLKCYPIPRHDTVYWYQQGPGQDPQFLISFYEKMQSDKGSIPDRFSAQQFSDYHSELNMSSLELGDSALYFCASSLWREAYNEQFFGPGTRLTVL.

The gene calls are TRBV30 and TRBJ1-6; 7 bases are a match to TRBD1. Germline CDR1 is GTSNPN and CDR2 is SVGIG (reference sequence). With V trimmed by 3 bases and J by 11 bases, 4 bases remained unmatched. The CDR3 totals 12 residues. CDR3 DNA sequence: TGTGCCTGGAGGGACAGGAGAGCACCCCTCCACTTT. It codes for CAWRDRRAPLHF. Full variable domain (outside the CDR3, taken from reference TRBV30 and TRBJ1-6): SQTIHQWPATLVQPVGSPLSLECTVEGTSNPNLYWYRQAAGRGLQLLFYSVGIGQISSEVPQNLSASRPQDRQFILSSKKLLLSDSGFYLCAWRDRRAPLHFGNGTRLTVT.

In DNA form, the CDR3 reads TGTGCCTGGAGTGACGCCGGGACAGCAGTTGAAAAACTGTTTTTT. Translated: CAWSDAGTAVEKLFF. J is TRBJ1-4 and V is TRBV30, with 7 bases matching TRBD1. The CDR3 runs to 15 residues. V dropped 1 base and J dropped 7; count of bases not matched to a gene: 9. In germline, CDR1 is GTSNPN, CDR2 SVGIG (reference sequence). Supplemented by reference TRBV30 and TRBJ1-4, the full variable domain reads SQTIHQWPATLVQPVGSPLSLECTVEGTSNPNLYWYRQAAGRGLQLLFYSVGIGQISSEVPQNLSASRPQDRQFILSSKKLLLSDSGFYLCAWSDAGTAVEKLFFGSGTQLSVL.

The chain carries TRBV4-3 and TRBJ1-2; the D gene is possibly TRBD1 (5 bases). Trimming removed 0 bases at V and 4 bases at J, with 12 bases between. The CDR3 is made up of 15 amino acids. Germline CDR1 is LGHNA and CDR2 is YSLEER. For the CDR3, the DNA is TGCGCCAGCAGCCAAGATCGGGGCCTCTTCTATGGCTACACCTTC. Translation: CASSQDRGLFYGYTF.

In its sample, this clone was seen once. The chain joins TRBV6-5 to TRBJ2-3; TRBD2 matches at 9 bases. V gave up 0 bases and J gave up 5 bases; unmatched junction bases: 6. There are 16 residues in the CDR3. Germline V gives CDR1 MNHEY, CDR2 SVGAGI. This CDR3 reads CASSYSPAGGGDTQYF. For the CDR3, the DNA is TGTGCCAGCAGTTACTCACCGGCGGGAGGGGGAGATACGCAGTATTTT.

This chain links TRBV5-5 with TRBJ1-5; D is ambiguous. Looked up from germline, CDR1 is SGHKS and CDR2 is YYEKEE (reference sequence). Trimming removed 4 bases from V and 2 bases from J, with 10 bases in between. CDR3 length: 14 residues. CDR3 protein: CASSDRPGNQPQHF. The CDR3 DNA is TGTGCCAGCAGCGATAGACCTGGCAATCAGCCCCAGCATTTT. The complete variable domain, with remaining parts taken from reference TRBV5-5 and TRBJ1-5, reads DAGVTQSPTHLIKTRGQQVTLRCSPISGHKSVSWYQQVLGQGPQFIFQYYEKEERGRGNFPDRFSARQFPNYSSELNVNALLLGDSALYLCASSDRPGNQPQHFGDGTRLSIL.

V is TRBV12-3 or TRBV12-4 and J is TRBJ2-1; no clear D. The length of the CDR3 is 13 residues. Trimming pared 5 bases from V and 0 bases from J, leaving 5 bases between. The CDR3 sequence is CASSPHSYNEQFF. CDR3 coding DNA: TGTGCCAGCAGTCCGCACTCCTACAATGAGCAGTTCTTC.